The 19 T cell receptor beta chains reported below all come from one sample, sequenced in a study of shared clonotypes between healthy human individuals. This table comes from immunoSEQ multiplex PCR, and its TCRdb copy is limited to in-frame clones, with some not included. Of over 850,000 clones detected, 75% to 80% appear once; the ten largest clones hold roughly 0.61%. The sample taken for sequencing was memory CD4+ T cells from PBMCs. Subset: CD45RA-negative fraction. The receptors were gathered from a man between 18 and 29 years old in good health. Some clones in this sample may be carry-over from other donors' samples.

The chain is built from TRBV28 and TRBJ1-2; TRBD1 aligns across 7 bases. CDR1 and CDR2 (germline): MDHEN, SYDVKM. The V gene end was trimmed by 5 bases and the J gene end by 2 bases; junction bases not matched to a gene: 8. The length of the CDR3 is 15 residues. CDR3 nucleotides: TGTGCCAGCAGTCCGTACAGGGGCCCGAACTATGGCTACACCTTC. It codes for CASSPYRGPNYGYTF.

V and J are TRBV28 and TRBJ1-2; D gene ambiguous. This CDR3 region has 13 residues. Germline loops: CDR1 MDHEN, CDR2 SYDVKM. V was cut by 4 bases and J by 5 bases, with 11 bases left in between. The CDR3 DNA is TGTGCCAGCAGTTCCGCGGACGGTTATGGCTACACCTTC. Its protein is CASSSADGYGYTF.

The genes are TRBV29-1 and TRBJ2-5, with a weak D call TRBD2 (7 bases). Germline assignment: CDR1 SQVTM and CDR2 ANQGSEA. This CDR3 contains 12 residues. Trimming removed 6 bases at V and 5 bases at J, with 13 bases between. CDR3 protein: CSVRRGGETQYF. The CDR3 coding sequence is TGCAGCGTCCGGAGGGGGGGGGAGACCCAGTACTTC.

The table lists this clone with a count of one. This sequence joins TRBV6-5 and TRBJ2-3; 8 bases match TRBD1. This CDR3 has 15 residues. Germline lookup yields CDR1 MNHEY and CDR2 SVGAGI. V lost 4 bases and J lost 0; bases outside the gene matches: 3. DNA for the CDR3: TGTGCCAGCAGTTCCAGGGGGCTGAGCACAGATACGCAGTATTTT. It yields the protein CASSSRGLSTDTQYF.

V usage is TRBV20-1 and J usage is TRBJ2-1, with 7 bases lining up with TRBD2. Germline loops: CDR1 DFQATT, CDR2 SNEGSKA (reference sequence). V lost 7 bases and J lost 7; bases outside the gene matches: 4. The CDR3 consists of 11 residues. The CDR3 DNA reads as TGCAGTGGGACTAGGAGGAATGAGCAGTTCTTC. It is translated as CSGTRRNEQFF.

The chain recombines TRBV18 with TRBJ2-7; the match to TRBD1 covers 8 bases. CDR1 is KGHSH and CDR2 is LQKENI in the germline V gene. The CDR3 is 15 amino acids. Unmatched junction bases numbered 8, after V lost 2 bases and J lost 5 bases. CDR3 sequence: CASSPSWTGKDEQYF. Written as DNA, the CDR3 is TGTGCCAGCTCACCATCCTGGACAGGGAAAGACGAGCAGTACTTC.

The chain links TRBV6-1 to TRBJ2-3, with a weak D call TRBD2 (6 bases). CDR1 and CDR2 (germline): MNHNS, SASEGT. This CDR3 comprises 16 residues. Trimming took off 3 bases at V and 4 bases at J, with 17 bases between the two ends. CDR3 nucleotide sequence: TGTGCCAGCAGTGATAGAGGGACTGCCGCGGCAGATACGCAGTATTTT. Translation: CASSDRGTAAADTQYF.

This clone was seen more than once but under ten times. The chain joins TRBV28 to TRBJ1-2, with D perhaps TRBD1 (5 bases). Germline-derived CDR1 and CDR2 are MDHEN and SYDVKM. This CDR3 region has 14 residues. V was clipped by 6 bases and J by 4 bases, with 15 bases between them. The CDR3 protein is CASSRGQGSYGYTF. The CDR3 coding sequence is TGTGCCAGCAGCCGTGGCCAGGGTAGCTATGGCTACACCTTC.

For the CDR3, the DNA is TGCGCCAGCAGCCTGCGCCCGGGGAACACCGGGGAGCTGTTTTTT. Translating gives CASSLRPGNTGELFF. The chain couples TRBV5-1 to TRBJ2-2; the D is unclear. Trimming took off 4 bases at V and 1 base at J, with 11 bases between the two ends. The CDR3 runs 15 residues. CDR1 and CDR2 (germline): SGHRS, YFSETQ.

The chain employs TRBV6-5 and TRBJ1-4; 8 bases fit TRBD1. The CDR3 contains 14 residues. The V gene end was trimmed by 5 bases and the J gene end by 3 bases; junction bases not matched to a gene: 2. Looked up from germline, CDR1 is MNHEY and CDR2 is SVGAGI. CDR3 sequence reads: CASSTGGSNEKLFF. The CDR3 nucleotides are TGTGCCAGCAGTACAGGGGGTTCTAATGAAAAACTGTTTTTT.

This clone was found a few times. The same CDR3 can be traced to other DNA sequences in this sample. The genes are TRBV4-2 and TRBJ1-1; D gene uncertain. V gave up 1 base and J gave up 5 bases, with 11 bases separating them. Germline CDR1 LGHNA, CDR2 YNFKEQ. This CDR3 has 14 amino acids. CDR3 bases: TGTGCCAGCAGCCAAGGTGCGGGAAAGACTGAAGCTTTCTTT. Amino acid sequence: CASSQGAGKTEAFF.

Comment on this clone: A much larger clone differs from this one at a single base, so this may be a read error. Other DNA sequences in the same sample also yield this CDR3. V and J are TRBV11-2 and TRBJ2-2; 9 nucleotides agree with TRBD1. J lost 3 bases, V lost 6 bases, and 2 bases had no gene match. The germline V gene encodes CDR1 SGHAT and CDR2 FQNNGV. This CDR3 spans 14 amino acids. The CDR3 coding sequence is TGTGCCAGCAGTTGGGACAGGGACACCGGGGAGCTGTTTTTT. Translation gives CASSWDRDTGELFF.

This clone came up once. The chain couples TRBV28 to TRBJ2-3; 9 nucleotides align to TRBD2. The CDR3 loop spans 14 amino acids. In germline, CDR1 is MDHEN, CDR2 SYDVKM. The J segment lost 6 bases and the V segment lost 7 bases, leaving 8 bases of the junction unmatched. The CDR3 sequence: CASTIAGVVDTQYF. CDR3 nucleotide sequence: TGTGCCAGCACCATAGCGGGAGTGGTTGATACGCAGTATTTT.

This clone was recorded once. The rearrangement joins TRBV12-5 to TRBJ2-1; D is undetermined. Between the trimmed V and J ends, which lost 0 bases and 7 bases, there was a span of 4 bases. The CDR3 consists of 12 residues. CDR1 is LGHNT, CDR2 FRNRAP, per germline. This chain's CDR3 is CASGLVENEQFF. The CDR3 DNA reads TGTGCTAGTGGTTTGGTAGAAAATGAGCAGTTCTTC.

The chain recombines TRBV11-2 with TRBJ2-5; D is ambiguous. Germline CDR1 and CDR2: SGHAT and FQNNGV. The CDR3 contains 15 residues. Trimming cost V 6 bases and J 1 base, with 15 bases left between them. The DNA of the CDR3 is TGTGCCAGCAGGTCCCTTTTGGGCGCCCAAGAGACCCAGTACTTC. Protein sequence: CASRSLLGAQETQYF. The entire variable domain, with the rest obtained from reference TRBV11-2 and TRBJ2-5, is as follows: EAGVAQSPRYKIIEKRQSVAFWCNPISGHATLYWYQQILGQGPKLLIQFQNNGVVDDSQLPKDRFSAERLKGVDSTLKIQPAKLEDSAVYLCASRSLLGAQETQYFGPGTRLLVL.

This clone occurred once. The rearrangement uses TRBV5-1 and TRBJ2-3; D may be TRBD1 (6 bases). The V and J ends lost 2 bases and 3 bases respectively, with 16 bases between them. This CDR3 region has 16 residues. Germline lookup yields CDR1 SGHRS and CDR2 YFSETQ. The CDR3 DNA reads as TGCGCCAGCAGCTTACCCACGGGACATAGGACAGATACGCAGTATTTT. This sequence encodes CASSLPTGHRTDTQYF.

This clone was observed once. The V call is TRBV4-1, the J call TRBJ2-5; D might be TRBD1 (7 bases). CDR1 and CDR2 from the germline V gene are MGHRA and YSYEKL. V was trimmed by 2 bases and J by 4 bases, leaving 14 bases between them. CDR3 length: 15 residues. CDR3 sequence: CASSQTGVGGETQYF. The CDR3 nucleotides are TGCGCCAGCAGCCAAACAGGGGTGGGAGGAGAGACCCAGTACTTC.

CDR3 DNA sequence: TGTGCCAGCAGCCCAGCGGGCGGGTTCTCTGGGGCCAACGTCCTGACTTTC. As protein: CASSPAGGFSGANVLTF. This sequence joins TRBV11-3 and TRBJ2-6; possible D gene TRBD2, 6 bases. The CDR3 consists of 17 residues. Trimming cost V 5 bases and J 0 bases, with 14 bases left between them. Germline V gene data show CDR1 as SGHNT and CDR2 as YENEEA.

A note on this clone: A read error may be the cause here, since a much bigger clone is one base away. The chain employs TRBV9 and TRBJ1-3; D is uncertain. This CDR3 contains 14 residues. The V end lost 4 bases, the J end lost 2 bases, and 10 bases lay between the germline ends. Germline CDR1 is SGDLS and CDR2 is YYNGEE. DNA for the CDR3: TGTGCCAGCAGCCCCACTTTTGCTGGAAACACCATATATTTT. Translating gives CASSPTFAGNTIYF.